Here is one TCR beta chain with its context. Its antigen is not identified. CDR3 length equals 17 residues. Germline assignment: CDR1 SGHAT and CDR2 FQDESV (reference sequence). V lost 6 bases, J lost 2 bases, and 20 bases lay in between. This specimen comes from a study of tumor-infiltrating lymphocytes in primary liver carcinoma. Study observations and caveats: Relative to tumor region pairs, the tumor-adjacent and tumor-blood pairs showed overlap that was lower.

The input was 450 to 500 ng total RNA; TCR beta cDNA was made from it with a constant-region primer. Three nested multiplex PCR rounds, a slightly modified ARM-PCR method, built the TCR beta libraries. Use of TRBV1-TRBV30 forward primers with a C-beta reverse primer characterized the first two PCR rounds, which lasted about 10 cycles each. One entry per CDR3 protein results from TCRdb running MiXCR on the multiplex PCR reads. The sample carries around 190,000 distinct CDR3 sequences, around 85% recorded once. Co-extraction yielded RNA and DNA from roughly 21-30 mg of unsorted bulk tissue. Patients were treatment-naive with chronic HBV infection. Each of the tumor samples contained in excess of 80% viable tumor cells.

The clonotype originates from a man aged 40-49 years with primary liver carcinoma and hepatitis B virus infection. Sequencing used tumor tissue from primary liver carcinoma. The chain uses TRBV11-1 and TRBJ2-4, with a possible D match to TRBD2 (6 bases). CDR3 region: CASSFSGTGGPKNIQYF. DNA of the CDR3: TGTGCCAGCAGTTTTTCCGGGACTGGCGGACCCAAAAACATTCAGTACTTC.